This TCR beta chain was sequenced for a study of cytomegalovirus exposure and HLA in healthy donors. Here immunoSEQ multiplex PCR was the method, and the copy in TCRdb shows in-frame clones only, minus some. This sample has 200,000 to 300,000 clones, with 90% found just once. Trimming took off 1 base at V and 0 bases at J, with 17 bases between the two ends. The CDR3 runs 18 residues. Germline V CDR1 and CDR2: SGDLS, YYNGEE. The sequence was collected from a woman in her thirties in good health and CMV-seronegative. Sequenced sample: PBMCs. The V and J genes are TRBV9 and TRBJ2-1; unclear D gene. CDR3 DNA: TGTGCCAGCAGCGTACCTGCTACTATCCACAGCTCCTACAATGAGCAGTTCTTC. Its translation is CASSVPATIHSSYNEQFF.